Listed below are T cell receptor beta chains from one sample, sequenced in a study of T cell therapy product for transplant patients. Their target antigens are unknown. TCRdb's copy holds only in-frame clones and misses some; the assay was immunoSEQ multiplex PCR. The data contain fewer than 650 clones, 65% to 85% of them singletons. The specimen sequenced was a sorted cell population cultured from PBMCs. These receptors came from an adult in good health. The CDR3 runs from the conserved cysteine through the conserved F or W. The order of the fields is J gene, D gene, V gene, clone size, CDR3 protein, CDR3 DNA. D genes are given only for firm matches. Clone size is shown for a subset of rows, as once, few, many or a class of expanded clone.

J: TRBJ1-4
D: NA
V: TRBV11-2
size: NA
CDR3: CASTPGRGRRRTEKLFF
DNA: TGTGCCAGCACCCCCGGGAGAGGCCGGCGCAGGACTGAAAAACTGTTTTTT

J: TRBJ2-7
D: TRBD2
V: TRBV10-1
size: few
CDR3: CASSPCGGEGSYEQYF
DNA: TGCGCCAGCAGCCCTTGTGGGGGGGAAGGCTCCTACGAGCAGTACTTC

J: TRBJ2-7
D: TRBD2
V: TRBV13
size: NA
CDR3: CASSSPGLEVYEQYF
DNA: TGTGCCAGCAGCTCACCGGGACTAGAGGTCTACGAGCAGTACTTC

J: TRBJ2-5
D: TRBD2
V: TRBV19
size: NA
CDR3: CASSMRLAGLSQETQYF
DNA: TGTGCCAGTAGTATGCGACTAGCGGGCTTAAGTCAAGAGACCCAGTACTTC

J: TRBJ2-1
D: TRBD1
V: TRBV11-2
size: NA
CDR3: CASSLNLGTGAHEQFF
DNA: TGTGCCAGCAGCCTCAACCTCGGGACAGGGGCCCATGAGCAGTTCTTC

J: TRBJ2-5
D: NA
V: TRBV9
size: NA
CDR3: CASSRRGQETQYF
DNA: TGTGCCAGCAGCAGGCGGGGCCAAGAGACCCAGTACTTC

J: TRBJ2-5
D: TRBD2
V: TRBV10-3
size: NA
CDR3: CAISELAGGPFETQYF
DNA: TGTGCCATCAGTGAGCTAGCGGGAGGGCCGTTTGAGACCCAGTACTTC

J: TRBJ2-5
D: NA
V: TRBV28
size: NA
CDR3: CASSSSEETQYF
DNA: NA

J: TRBJ2-5
D: NA
V: TRBV18
size: NA
CDR3: CASSRNGGGQETQYF
DNA: TGTGCCAGCTCCCGCAACGGAGGGGGCCAAGAGACCCAGTACTTC

J: TRBJ2-2
D: TRBD2
V: TRBV19
size: NA
CDR3: CASRGLATVTGELFF
DNA: TGTGCCAGCCGGGGACTAGCGACGGTTACCGGGGAGCTGTTTTTT

J: TRBJ2-7
D: NA
V: TRBV29-1
size: NA
CDR3: CSVREGEQYF
DNA: TGCAGCGTGCGAGAAGGCGAGCAGTACTTC

J: TRBJ2-2
D: NA
V: TRBV2
size: NA
CDR3: CASREGLGTGELFF
DNA: TGTGCCAGCAGGGAGGGACTGGGCACCGGGGAGCTGTTTTTT

J: TRBJ1-3
D: TRBD1
V: TRBV5-4
size: NA
CDR3: CASSLGGGTGNTIYF
DNA: TGTGCCAGCAGCTTAGGAGGGGGCACTGGAAACACCATATATTTT

J: TRBJ1-6
D: NA
V: TRBV12-5
size: NA
CDR3: CASGLVLGDRLRGSPLHF
DNA: TGTGCTAGTGGTTTGGTATTAGGGGACCGACTAAGGGGTTCACCCCTCCACTTT

J: TRBJ2-7
D: NA
V: TRBV5-5
size: NA
CDR3: CASSLDPSGEQYF
DNA: TGTGCCAGCAGCTTGGACCCATCGGGGGAGCAGTACTTC

J: TRBJ2-6
D: NA
V: TRBV10-3
size: NA
CDR3: CAISESRDSGANVLTF
DNA: TGTGCCATCAGTGAGTCCAGGGACTCTGGGGCCAACGTCCTGACTTTC

J: TRBJ2-7
D: NA
V: TRBV27
size: large
CDR3: CASSRGGVPEGQHF
DNA: TGTGCCAGCAGCCGAGGGGGGGTACCCGAAGGCCAACACTTC

J: TRBJ2-1
D: NA
V: TRBV5-4
size: NA
CDR3: CASSLVATSSYNEQFF
DNA: TGTGCCAGCAGCTTGGTTGCTACCAGCTCCTACAATGAGCAGTTCTTC

J: TRBJ2-7
D: NA
V: TRBV15
size: NA
CDR3: CATSGETELYEQYF
DNA: TGTGCCACCAGCGGGGAGACAGAGCTCTACGAGCAGTACTTC

J: TRBJ2-7
D: TRBD1
V: TRBV5-5
size: NA
CDR3: CASSLVTGGVVEQYF
DNA: TGTGCCAGCAGCTTGGTGACAGGGGGTGTAGTGGAGCAGTACTTC

J: TRBJ1-1
D: TRBD1
V: TRBV29-1
size: NA
CDR3: CSVRTGGGTEAFF
DNA: TGCAGCGTGCGGACAGGGGGCGGCACTGAAGCTTTCTTT

J: TRBJ1-1
D: NA
V: TRBV7-9
size: NA
CDR3: CASSFAGTSNTEAFF
DNA: TGTGCCAGCAGCTTCGCCGGGACATCAAACACTGAAGCTTTCTTT

J: TRBJ2-2
D: TRBD2
V: TRBV7-3
size: once
CDR3: CASSLTGPGLAGRGATGELFF
DNA: TGTGCCAGCAGCTTAACCGGGCCGGGACTAGCGGGAAGGGGTGCCACCGGGGAGCTGTTTTTT

J: TRBJ1-5
D: NA
V: TRBV7-5
size: NA
CDR3: CASGAGSQPQHF
DNA: TGTGCCAGCGGGGCAGGGAGTCAGCCCCAGCATTTT